A single sample is the source of the 6 T cell receptor beta chains below, sequenced in a study of T cells in Graves' hyperthyroidism and ophthalmopathy. The CDR3 regions of TCR beta were amplified from RNA transcripts. Carried out on the TCR CDR3, a first-round RT-PCR used the HTBI primer set. TCRdb reprocessed the multiplex PCR reads with MiXCR, giving one entry per CDR3 protein. The table shows over 650,000 distinct CDR3 sequences, with around 17% occurring only once. The sample taken for sequencing was blood. These receptors all stem from a young man with Graves' hyperthyroidism.

The sample holds a few counts of this clonotype. The rearrangement links TRBV28 to TRBJ2-5, with no clear D. Trimming took off 2 bases at V and 1 base at J, with 17 bases between the two ends. The germline V gene encodes CDR1 MDHEN and CDR2 SYDVKM. The CDR3 runs to 17 residues. CDR3 amino acids: CASSLTLTEGFQETQYF. The CDR3 coding sequence is TGTGCCAGCAGTTTAACCCTCACCGAAGGATTCCAAGAGACCCAGTACTTC.

This clonotype has ten or more counts. V usage is TRBV11-1 and J usage is TRBJ2-7; 10 bases map to TRBD1. Germline V lookup: CDR1 SGHAT, CDR2 FQDESV (reference sequence). This CDR3 region has 16 residues. J gave up 7 bases and V 7 bases, and 16 bases lay outside the gene matches. The CDR3 bases are TGTGCCAGCAACCTCTCAGGGGACAGGGGCGAAAGTGAGCAGTACTTC. Translating gives CASNLSGDRGESEQYF.

V usage is TRBV5-1 and J usage is TRBJ2-7; 9 nucleotides agree with TRBD2. The V gene end was trimmed by 5 bases and the J gene end by 7 bases; junction bases not matched to a gene: 16. Germline V lookup: CDR1 SGHRS, CDR2 YFSETQ. CDR3 length: 16 amino acids. For the CDR3, the DNA is TGCGCCAGCAGTTTTGCCGACGGGAGCGGGAGGAGGGAGCAGTACTTC. It yields the protein CASSFADGSGRREQYF.

The chain uses TRBV7-8 and TRBJ1-4; D is possibly TRBD1 (5 bases). This CDR3 has 14 amino acids. Germline-derived CDR1 and CDR2 are SGHVS and FQNEAQ. V gave up 6 bases and J gave up 7 bases, with 15 bases separating them. The CDR3 spells CASRDSLPGEKLFF. The CDR3 DNA is TGTGCCAGCAGAGACAGTCTGCCTGGTGAAAAACTGTTTTTT.

This clonotype has more than one count but fewer than ten. The chain carries TRBV9 and TRBJ2-7; no clear D. Germline values: CDR1 SGDLS, CDR2 YYNGEE. The CDR3 is 15 residues long. Deletions cut 0 bases from V and 0 bases from J, with 10 bases between. The CDR3 region is CASSVAEGLSYEQYF. In DNA form, the CDR3 reads TGTGCCAGCAGCGTAGCAGAAGGCCTCTCCTACGAGCAGTACTTC.

The chain uses TRBV29-1 and TRBJ2-3; D is uncertain. Trimming removed 7 bases at V and 1 base at J, with 15 bases between. CDR3 size: 14 residues. Germline CDR1 is SQVTM and CDR2 is ANQGSEA. In nucleotides, the CDR3 is TGCAGCGCCCCCCGACAACTGGGCACAGATACGCAGTATTTT. This translates into CSAPRQLGTDTQYF.